Given below is one T cell receptor (beta chain) in context. One junction end disagrees with the germline gene, perhaps due to a read error. The sample comes from a study of cytomegalovirus exposure and HLA in healthy donors. Vbeta (60) and Jbeta (13) primers were used in the PCR. The repertoire was sequenced with immunoSEQ multiplex PCR; TCRdb's copy has only in-frame clones and lacks some. The table has under 200,000 clones, 65% to 80% seen once; the top ten hold 6.5% to 9%. CDR1 and CDR2 from the germline V gene are MGHDK and SYGVNS. The CDR3 is 16 residues long. While unrecorded immune exposures were likely, the donors were nominally healthy when sampled.

This TCR was recovered from a woman in her thirties or forties in good health and CMV-seropositive. J is TRBJ2-4 and V is TRBV25-1, with TRBD1 identical over 8 bases. The sample consisted of PBMCs. CDR3 coding DNA: TGTGCCAGCAGTACCCATCAGGGGGCAGCCAAAAACAGTCAGTACTTC. It specifies CASSTHQGAAKNSQYF. The variable domain in full, completed from reference TRBV25-1 and TRBJ2-4, reads EADIYQTPRYLVIGTGKKITLECSQTMGHDKMYWYQQDPGMELHLIHYSYGVNSTEKGDLSSESTVSRIRTEHFPLTLESARPSHTSQYLCASSTHQGAAKNSQYFGAGTRLSVL.